The 5 T cell receptor beta chains below were found in one sample sequenced in a study of shared clonotypes between healthy human individuals. Sequencing was performed with immunoSEQ multiplex PCR; in TCRdb, only in-frame clones are kept and a portion is missing. This table holds 740,000 or so clones, around 78% found once. Material for sequencing was memory CD4+ T cells sorted from blood. Sample subset: CD45RA-negative fraction. The receptor set was obtained from a woman between 25 and 40 years old in good health.

This clone was observed a single time. The chain employs TRBV5-5 and TRBJ1-1; D is unclear. V lost 0 bases and J 4 bases, leaving 4 bases between the germline ends. The CDR3 covers 12 residues. Per germline, CDR1 SGHKS and CDR2 YYEKEE (reference sequence). The CDR3 loop reads CASSLESTEAFF. The CDR3 nucleotides are TGTGCCAGCAGCTTGGAGTCCACTGAAGCTTTCTTT.

This clone has ten or more counts. The chain joins TRBV6-6 to TRBJ2-7; 9 bases match TRBD1. Germline CDR1 is MNHNY and CDR2 is SVGAGI (reference sequence). This CDR3 is 16 amino acids long. V shed 4 bases, J shed 0 bases, and the junction held 7 bases outside the gene matches. The CDR3, as DNA: TGTGCCAGCAGTTCCGGCACAGGGGGCGGCTCCTACGAGCAGTACTTC. Protein: CASSSGTGGGSYEQYF.

This chain links TRBV19 with TRBJ2-3, with TRBD2 matching 10 bases. Germline V gene sequence: CDR1 LNHDA, CDR2 SQIVND (reference sequence). V was clipped by 4 bases and J by 9 bases; unmatched bases: 4. The CDR3 extends over 13 amino acids. Here the CDR3 reads CASSRGTSVTQYF. The CDR3 coding sequence is TGTGCCAGTAGTAGGGGGACTAGCGTGACGCAGTATTTT. Combining the CDR3 with reference TRBV19 and TRBJ2-3 gives the whole variable domain DGGITQSPKYLFRKEGQNVTLSCEQNLNHDAMYWYRQDPGQGLRLIYYSQIVNDFQKGDIAEGYSVSREKKESFPLTVTSAQKNPTAFYLCASSRGTSVTQYFGPGTRLTVL.

The chain carries TRBV5-1 and TRBJ1-3; D unresolved. Germline-derived CDR1 and CDR2 are SGHRS and YFSETQ. Trimming cost V 3 bases and J 2 bases, with 18 bases left between them. This CDR3 has 17 amino acids. The CDR3 sequence: CASSSRPASATGNTIYF. DNA for the CDR3: TGCGCCAGCAGCTCCCGACCCGCCTCTGCAACTGGAAACACCATATATTTT.

The chain is built from TRBV18 and TRBJ1-1; D uncertain. Germline CDR1 KGHSH, CDR2 LQKENI. V shed 2 bases and J shed 7 bases, with 14 bases lying between them. The CDR3 covers 14 residues. CDR3 protein: CASSPIRGVDEAFF. The CDR3 DNA is TGTGCCAGCTCACCAATTCGGGGAGTGGATGAAGCTTTCTTT.